A single sample is the source of the 20 T cell receptor beta chains below, sequenced in a study of shared clonotypes between healthy human individuals (dated by TCRdb to the early 2020s). The receptor library was made with the immunoSEQ multiplex PCR assay. TCRdb obtained this table from immuneACCESS and retained in-frame rearrangements with V and J assigned. These tables miss some clones; where compared with another copy, unresolved V genes account for less than half of the shortfall, and the remainder is unexplained. The table for this sample lists around 100,000 clones; about 67% of them were counted only once. The ten largest make up 20% to 25% of the sample. Source material: memory CD8+ T cells sorted from blood. What the cell subset or site label conveys for this sample: CD45RO+ cells pooled with CCR7-negative TemRA cells. These receptors originate from a woman in her twenties or thirties in good health.

V usage is TRBV28 and J usage is TRBJ2-7; 10 nucleotides line up with TRBD1. Germline trimming cut 5 bases from V and 2 bases from J; bases unmatched to any gene: 6. Looked up from germline, CDR1 is MDHEN and CDR2 is SYDVKM. This CDR3 contains 15 residues. The CDR3: CASSLPGTGAYEQYF. CDR3 DNA: TGTGCCAGCAGTCTACCCGGGACAGGGGCCTACGAGCAGTACTTC.

The V gene is TRBV11-2, the J gene TRBJ2-2; D remains unclear. Looked up from germline, CDR1 is SGHAT and CDR2 is FQNNGV. Trimming removed 4 bases at V and 6 bases at J, with 9 bases between. The CDR3 extends over 13 amino acids. This CDR3 is CASSSPRAGELFF. The CDR3 nucleotides read TGTGCCAGCAGCTCTCCCCGGGCCGGGGAGCTGTTTTTT.

The gene calls are TRBV5-3 and TRBJ1-5, with 8 bases identical to TRBD1. TRBV5-3 is placed among ORFs of uncertain function. The length of the CDR3 is 15 residues. After removal of 2 bases from V and 6 bases from J, the junction contained 7 bases not matched to a gene. The CDR3 region is CARSFPGGSGQPQHF. CDR3 in DNA: TGTGCCAGAAGCTTTCCAGGGGGCTCGGGTCAGCCCCAGCATTTT.

The chain has TRBV28 and TRBJ2-6, with D possibly called TRBD1 or TRBD2 (5 bases each). Trimming took 0 bases from V and 2 from J, leaving 5 bases between them. CDR1 is MDHEN and CDR2 is SYDVKM in the germline V gene. The CDR3 extends over 15 amino acids. The CDR3 DNA sequence: TGTGCCAGCAGTTTATGGGGGGCTGGGGCCAACGTCCTGACTTTC. The encoded protein is CASSLWGAGANVLTF.

V gene TRBV28 combines with J gene TRBJ2-7, with D perhaps matching TRBD1 (7 bases). The length of the CDR3 is 17 residues. Trimming took off 3 bases at V and 0 bases at J, with 18 bases between the two ends. Germline V gene lookup returns CDR1 MDHEN and CDR2 SYDVKM. CDR3 nucleotides: TGTGCCAGCAGTTTGCGTGGGGGGACAGTTTCCTCCTACGAGCAGTACTTC. Protein: CASSLRGGTVSSYEQYF.

The rearrangement uses TRBV5-1 and TRBJ1-4; 7 nucleotides agree with TRBD1. Germline V CDR1 and CDR2: SGHRS, YFSETQ. V lost 4 bases to trimming and J lost 7 bases; unmatched junction nucleotides: 13. The CDR3 has 16 amino acids. CDR3 amino acids: CASSTGTASHGEKLFF. CDR3 DNA sequence: TGCGCCAGCAGCACCGGGACAGCCTCCCACGGTGAAAAACTGTTTTTT. Full variable domain (rest looked up from reference TRBV5-1 and TRBJ1-4): KAGVTQTPRYLIKTRGQQVTLSCSPISGHRSVSWYQQTPGQGLQFLFEYFSETQRNKGNFPGRFSGRQFSNSRSEMNVSTLELGDSALYLCASSTGTASHGEKLFFGSGTQLSVL.

The chain joins TRBV4-1 to TRBJ2-7, with 16 bases lining up with TRBD2. Germline CDR1 and CDR2: MGHRA and YSYEKL. J lost 5 bases, V lost 2 bases, and 18 bases had no gene match. The CDR3 spans 21 residues. DNA of the CDR3: TGCGCCAGCAGCCAACCATTCACCGGGACTAGCGGGAGGGTGTTTAAGGACGAGCAGTACTTC. Amino acids: CASSQPFTGTSGRVFKDEQYF.

V gene TRBV11-3 combines with J gene TRBJ2-7; no reliable D call. This CDR3 is 18 amino acids long. Germline CDR1 is SGHNT and CDR2 is YENEEA. Trimming shortened V by 2 bases and J by 2 bases, and 22 bases separated the two germline ends. CDR3 protein: CASSLSVNRHSTTYEQYF. The CDR3 bases are TGTGCCAGCAGCTTATCAGTAAACCGACACTCGACCACCTACGAGCAGTACTTC.

The chain couples TRBV7-8 to TRBJ2-7; no definite D call. The CDR3 loop spans 16 amino acids. Trimming took off 5 bases at V and 3 bases at J, with 20 bases between the two ends. Germline loops: CDR1 SGHVS, CDR2 FQNEAQ. The CDR3 is CASSPYMSETNYEQYF. For the CDR3, the DNA is TGTGCCAGCAGCCCATACATGTCCGAAACCAACTACGAGCAGTACTTC. The entire variable domain, with the rest obtained from reference TRBV7-8 and TRBJ2-7, is as follows: GAGVSQSPRYKVAKRGQDVALRCDPISGHVSLFWYQQALGQGPEFLTYFQNEAQLDKSGLPSDRFFAERPEGSVSTLKIQRTQQEDSAVYLCASSPYMSETNYEQYFGPGTRLTVT.

This CDR3 is CATSSGTSFGSGANVLTF. The CDR3 nucleotides read TGTGCCACCAGCAGCGGGACTAGTTTTGGCTCTGGGGCCAACGTCCTGACTTTC. The J gene is TRBJ2-6, the V gene TRBV15; TRBD2 matches 8 bases. The J segment lost 0 bases and the V segment lost 3 bases, leaving 7 bases of the junction unmatched. Germline V CDR1 and CDR2: LNHNV, YYDKDF (reference sequence). The CDR3 has 18 amino acids.

The V call is TRBV2, the J call TRBJ2-4; TRBD1 is a possible D gene (6 bases). Germline CDR1 is SNHLY and CDR2 is FYNNEI. The CDR3 runs to 15 residues. V dropped 4 bases and J dropped 5 bases, with 15 bases sitting between them. The CDR3 DNA is TGTGCCAGCAGTGCAAAGACGGCAGGGGAAAACATTCAGTACTTC. Its translation: CASSAKTAGENIQYF.

The chain recombines TRBV19 with TRBJ1-5; D is uncertain. Per the germline V gene, CDR1 is LNHDA and CDR2 is SQIVND (reference sequence). The CDR3 extends over 14 amino acids. With 6 bases removed from V and 0 bases from J, the gap between germline ends came to 9 bases. The CDR3 DNA is TGTGCCAGTAGCGAGCAAAATAGCAATCAGCCCCAGCATTTT. Translated: CASSEQNSNQPQHF.

The chain couples TRBV5-5 to TRBJ1-1; a possible D gene is TRBD1 (5 bases). CDR1 is SGHKS, CDR2 YYEKEE, per germline (reference sequence). The CDR3 contains 16 residues. Trimming stripped 0 bases from V and 0 bases from J, with 12 bases between. Here the CDR3 reads CASSLVGTGMNTEAFF. For the CDR3, the DNA is TGTGCCAGCAGCTTGGTAGGGACCGGTATGAACACTGAAGCTTTCTTT.

This clone was picked up a small number of times. The chain employs TRBV2 and TRBJ1-5; no clear D. This CDR3 is 14 amino acids long. Trimming removed 2 bases from V and 3 bases from J, with 8 bases in between. Germline lookup yields CDR1 SNHLY and CDR2 FYNNEI. Here the CDR3 DNA reads TGTGCCAGCAGTGAATTTCAGGACAATCAGCCCCAGCATTTT. Translating it yields CASSEFQDNQPQHF.

This chain connects TRBV11-2 to TRBJ2-2; D is tentatively TRBD1 or TRBD2 (5 bases each). The CDR3 sequence is 15 residues long. Germline loops: CDR1 SGHAT, CDR2 FQNNGV. Between the trimmed V and J ends, which lost 1 base and 5 bases, there was a span of 11 bases. The CDR3 region has the DNA TGTGCCAGCAGCTTAGGGGGGAAGTTGACCGGGGAGCTGTTTTTT. It is translated as CASSLGGKLTGELFF.

The rearrangement links TRBV13 to TRBJ1-1, with 7 bases aligning to TRBD1. This CDR3 contains 14 residues. CDR1 is PRHDT and CDR2 is FYEKMQ in the germline V gene (reference sequence). Losses at the gene ends were 5 bases for V and 6 bases for J; bases not matched to a gene: 9. CDR3 loop: CASSTRGWLAEAFF. CDR3 coding DNA: TGTGCCAGCAGCACCAGGGGGTGGTTGGCTGAAGCTTTCTTT.

The rearrangement links TRBV5-1 to TRBJ2-7, with 12 bases lining up with TRBD2. The germline CDR1 and CDR2 sequences are SGHRS and YFSETQ. This CDR3 spans 14 amino acids. V lost 3 bases and J lost 4; bases outside the gene matches: 2. CDR3 sequence reads: CASSSTSGSYEQYF. The CDR3 bases are TGCGCCAGCAGCTCGACTAGCGGGAGTTACGAGCAGTACTTC.

V gene TRBV27 combines with J gene TRBJ2-7, with 8 bases lining up with TRBD1. The germline gives CDR1 MNHEY, CDR2 SMNVEV (reference sequence). This CDR3 region has 15 residues. V dropped 5 bases and J dropped 3; count of bases not matched to a gene: 9. DNA for the CDR3: TGTGCCAGCAGTCACTTAGGACAGGGAGACTACGAGCAGTACTTC. This gives the protein CASSHLGQGDYEQYF.

The gene calls are TRBV29-1 and TRBJ2-3; D remains ambiguous. V was trimmed by 0 bases and J by 2 bases, leaving 9 bases between them. Germline V CDR1 and CDR2: SQVTM, ANQGSEA. The CDR3 has 14 amino acids. The CDR3 here is CSVEERGLTDTQYF. CDR3 sequence (DNA): TGCAGCGTTGAAGAGCGAGGCCTCACAGATACGCAGTATTTT.

V usage is TRBV5-1 and J usage is TRBJ2-7; perhaps TRBD1 as D (8 bases). Trimming pared 5 bases from V and 6 bases from J, leaving 24 bases between. Looked up from germline, CDR1 is SGHRS and CDR2 is YFSETQ. The CDR3 is 16 amino acids. CDR3 sequence (DNA): TGCGCCAGCAGGGCTAGCGGAGCCCACAGGGGGGGCGAGCAGTACTTC. Residues: CASRASGAHRGGEQYF.